These T cell receptor beta chains were read from a single sample in a study of Ad26.COV2.S vaccination and SARS-CoV-2 variants. Clones were sequenced by immunoSEQ multiplex PCR, and TCRdb holds only the in-frame ones, with some missing. Seen here are around 450,000 clones, more than 75% observed once, and the top ten hold approximately 4%. The sequencing here drew on peripheral blood, taken in a trial of Ad26.COV2.S vaccine versus placebo. The source is a person between 18 and 60 years old who received the Ad26.COV2.S COVID-19 vaccine or a placebo. CDR3s include the opening cysteine and the closing phenylalanine or tryptophan. D genes are given only for firm matches. Some rows mark clone size as missing; the rest say once, few, many or name a class of expanded clone.

V	J	size	D	DNA	CDR3
TRBV29-1	TRBJ2-7	.	TRBD2	TGCAGCGTTGAATTGCTAGCGGGGGCGTCCTACGAGCAGTACTTC	CSVELLAGASYEQYF
TRBV27	TRBJ2-7	.	.	TGTGCCAGCAGTTTTGCAGGGCGGATCTACGAGCAGTACTTC	CASSFAGRIYEQYF
TRBV10-3	TRBJ2-7	few	.	TGTGCCATCAGTGAAGGCCCTGCACCCTACGAGCAGTACTTC	CAISEGPAPYEQYF
TRBV7-2	TRBJ2-5	.	.	TGTGCCAGCAGCTTATACGAGGGTGTAGAGACCCAGTACTTC	CASSLYEGVETQYF
TRBV7-9	TRBJ1-1	.	.	TGTGCCAGCAGCTTAAGGCCCCGGGACACCGGAGGGGACACTGAAGCTTTCTTT	CASSLRPRDTGGDTEAFF
TRBV10-3	TRBJ2-7	.	.	TGTGCCATCAGTGGGGTGGCAGACGGGCCCTACGAGCAGTACTTC	CAISGVADGPYEQYF
TRBV5-4	TRBJ1-2	.	.	TGTGCCAGCAGCTTTGGGGTTCCCCGGAACTATGGCTACACCTTC	CASSFGVPRNYGYTF
TRBV6-4	TRBJ1-5	.	TRBD1	TGTGCCAGCAGCCGGGACAGGGATCAGCCCCAGCATTTT	CASSRDRDQPQHF
TRBV6-5	TRBJ1-4	.	.	TGTGCCAGCAGTCAACCGGGATTAGGGGTTGAAAAACTGTTTTTT	CASSQPGLGVEKLFF
TRBV9	TRBJ1-3	.	.	TGTGCCAGCAGCGTAGGACAGGCTGGAAACACCATATATTTT	CASSVGQAGNTIYF
TRBV3-1/TRBV3-2	TRBJ1-6	.	.	TGTGCCAGCAGCCAAGTCCCCAGGGGACCCCTCCACTTT	CASSQVPRGPLHF
TRBV16	TRBJ2-7	.	.	TGTGCCAGCAGCCAATCCTACGAGCAGTACTTC	CASSQSYEQYF
TRBV21-1	TRBJ1-3	.	.	TGTGCCAGCAGCAAACTGGTAACCTCTTCTGGAAACACCATATATTTT	CASSKLVTSSGNTIYF
TRBV6-5	TRBJ1-5	.	.	TGTGCCAGCAGTTCGACCGGGGGGGCTTTGACTCAGCCCCAGCATTTT	CASSSTGGALTQPQHF
TRBV5-1	TRBJ2-1	.	TRBD1	TGCGCCAGCAGCTTGGCCGGGACAGCGAGCTCCTACAATGAGCAGTTCTTC	CASSLAGTASSYNEQFF
TRBV4-1	TRBJ2-2	few	.	TGCGCCAGCAGCCAACCTGACAGCACCGGGGTAGGGCTGTTTTTT	CASSQPDSTGVGLFF
TRBV6-2/TRBV6-3	TRBJ2-4	.	TRBD2	TGTGCCAGCAGCCCCGGACTAGCGGGGGGGCATGGCAAAAACATTCAGTACTTC	CASSPGLAGGHGKNIQYF
TRBV7-7	TRBJ2-2	once	TRBD1	TGTGCTAGCAGCTTTTCTGTTTTTGGGGACAGGGCAGACGGGGAGCTGTTTTTT	CASSFSVFGDRADGELFF
TRBV4-3	TRBJ1-6	.	TRBD1	TGCGCCAGCAGCCAAGAGGGGACAGGGCGATCACCCCTCCACTTT	CASSQEGTGRSPLHF
TRBV4-3	TRBJ2-1	.	.	TGCGCCAGCAGCCAGGGGGGCTACAATGAGCAGTTCTTC	CASSQGGYNEQFF
TRBV19	TRBJ2-1	once	.	TGTGCCAGTAAAGGGCCGGGGGCCTCATCGGGCAATGAGCAGTTCTTC	CASKGPGASSGNEQFF
TRBV11-2	TRBJ2-7	.	.	TGTGCCAGCAGCTTTCAGACAGACTCCTACGAGCAGTACTTC	CASSFQTDSYEQYF
TRBV5-4	TRBJ2-1	.	.	TGTGCCAGCAGCTTCACCAGGGAATTAAGCAATGAGCAGTTCTTC	CASSFTRELSNEQFF
TRBV5-4	TRBJ2-3	few	.	TGTGCCAGCCGTATATACGGTGACACAGATACGCAGTATTTT	CASRIYGDTDTQYF
TRBV7-2	TRBJ1-5	.	TRBD1	TGTGCCAGCAGCCCCGGGACAGAACTCAATCAGCCCCAGCATTTT	CASSPGTELNQPQHF
TRBV29-1	TRBJ1-5	.	.	TGCAGCGTTGTTTTTGAGGGGCTGAGTGGTCAGCCCCAGCATTTT	CSVVFEGLSGQPQHF
TRBV3-1/TRBV3-2	TRBJ2-5	.	.	TGTGCCAGCAGCCAAGCGCAGGAGGGTTTGTCAGAGACCCAGTACTTC	CASSQAQEGLSETQYF
TRBV7-2	TRBJ1-3	.	.	TGTGCCAGCAGCTTATTCTTGGACACCGACTCTGGAAACACCATATATTTT	CASSLFLDTDSGNTIYF
TRBV6-2/TRBV6-3	TRBJ2-7	.	TRBD2	TGTGCCAGCAGTTACTCGACTAGCGGGGGTTACGAGCAGTACTTC	CASSYSTSGGYEQYF
TRBV30	TRBJ1-4	.	.	TGTGCCTGGAGTGTAGAGGGGAGTGGGGAAAAACTGTTTTTT	CAWSVEGSGEKLFF
TRBV6-5	TRBJ2-1	.	TRBD1	TGTGCCAGCAGTAGACAGGGGGGGGTCGGTGAGCAGTTCTTC	CASSRQGGVGEQFF
TRBV24-1	TRBJ2-5	.	.	TGTGCCACCAGTGTGGGGGTCCAAGAGACCCAGTACTTC	CATSVGVQETQYF
TRBV5-8	TRBJ1-4	.	.	TGTGCCAGCAGCTATCCCCGGGGGGGACTGTTTTTT	CASSYPRGGLFF
TRBV7-8	TRBJ1-2	.	.	TGTGCCAGCAGCTCTCAAGGACAGATACCTAACTATGGCTACACCTTC	CASSSQGQIPNYGYTF
TRBV7-7	TRBJ2-5	.	TRBD1	TGTGCTAGCAGCTTAGGAGGCGGACAGGGGCAAGAGACCCAGTACTTC	CASSLGGGQGQETQYF
TRBV6-5	TRBJ1-1	.	.	TGTGCCAGCAGGAGGGTAGTGAACACTGAAGCTTTCTTT	CASRRVVNTEAFF
TRBV7-2	TRBJ1-2	.	.	TGTGCCAGCAGCTTAGCATGGACAAGACTTGCTGGCTACACCTTC	CASSLAWTRLAGYTF
TRBV9	TRBJ2-2	.	.	TGTGCCAGCAGCGTAGAGGGCACGTACACCGGGGAGCTGTTTTTT	CASSVEGTYTGELFF
TRBV6-7	TRBJ2-1	.	.	TGTGCCAGCAGTTGGTCCTTGGACTCCCACTCCGACAATGAGCAGTTCTTC	CASSWSLDSHSDNEQFF
TRBV27	TRBJ1-4	.	.	TGTGCCGTCGGGGGACCCACTAATGAAAAACTGTTTTTT	CAVGGPTNEKLFF
TRBV7-3	TRBJ2-2	.	TRBD1	TGTGCCAGCAGCTTAACCAGACAGGGATTGAACACCGGGGAGCTGTTTTTT	CASSLTRQGLNTGELFF